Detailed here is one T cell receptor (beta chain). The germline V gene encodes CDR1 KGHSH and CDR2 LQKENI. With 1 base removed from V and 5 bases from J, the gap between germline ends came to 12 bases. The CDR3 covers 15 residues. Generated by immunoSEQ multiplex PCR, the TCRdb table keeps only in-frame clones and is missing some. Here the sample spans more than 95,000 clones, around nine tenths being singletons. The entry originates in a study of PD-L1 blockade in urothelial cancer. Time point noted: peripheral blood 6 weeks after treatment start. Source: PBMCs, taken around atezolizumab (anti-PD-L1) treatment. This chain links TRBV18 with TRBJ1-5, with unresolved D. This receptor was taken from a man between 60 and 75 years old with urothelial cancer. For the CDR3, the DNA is TGTGCCAGCTCACCACGAGACAAGATTGATCAGCCCCAGCATTTT. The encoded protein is CASSPRDKIDQPQHF.